This T cell receptor beta chain was sequenced in a study of regulatory T cells in long-lasting Graves disease (dated by TCRdb to the early 2020s). Regarding the research as a whole: Newly diagnosed Graves' disease patients had taken antithyroid drugs for less than 3 months. A total of around 35 samples underwent TCR sequencing: about 13 from persistent and 20 from newly diagnosed Graves' disease patients. The study was conducted in China and was registered as a clinical trial. Peripheral blood TCR sequencing and RNA sequencing compared persistent Graves' disease patients with newly diagnosed Graves' disease patients.

Libraries came from multiplex PCR. For sequencing, an Illumina HiSeq 4000 was employed. TCR beta libraries were built with iRepertoire HTBI primers and Arm-PCR amplification of CDR3 regions. Before sequencing, the PCR products underwent gel purification. Processing in the source paper ran as follows. Across samples, 60 to 70 TRBV and 13 to 15 TRBJ segments were identified and used for gene usage analysis of CDR3 amino acid clonotypes. Filtered high-quality paired reads were merged into contigs using COPE and FqMerger. BLAST was used to align contigs to the IMGT TRBV, TRBD and TRBJ reference genes, and CDR3 was defined following IMGT. Clonotypes above 0.1% frequency were classified as highly expanded clones. Repertoire diversity was measured by Shannon entropy, and V-J evenness by the Gini coefficient. A clonotype was considered public if more than one individual shared it. In TCRdb, the public reads were trimmed at Q25 with fastp and aligned with MiXCR, with productive beta chains retained. Rows matching on CDR3 protein sequence are summarized as one entry with the most common DNA and genes. TCRdb, rather than the study authors, made the V and J calls. A total of some 600,000 distinct CDR3 sequences appear in this sample, roughly a sixth of them only once. In total, the top ten clones hold approximately 12% of the sample.

The germline V gene provides CDR1 MGHDK and CDR2 SYGVNS. Relative to germline, V is 2 bases shorter and J is 7 bases shorter, with 14 bases between their ends. Reading from cysteine to phenylalanine, the CDR3 counts 15 amino acids. The entry retains the CDR3 DNA only, 45 bases that are in frame from base 1. Overall study results and their limits: Sequencing and analysis were limited to the TCR beta chain. Peripheral blood alone was examined, since thyroid tissue, which constituted the primary lesion, could not be accessed. Preferential use of TRBV28, TRBJ1-2 and TRBJ2-5 was observed in persistent disease, whereas TRBV20-1 and TRBJ2-1 were favored in newly diagnosed disease. Compared with newly diagnosed patients, persistent Graves' disease patients had lower TCR Shannon entropy and fewer highly expanded clones, which suggests clonal expansion. A larger number of public clonotypes was shared among persistent patients (around 2,700) than among newly diagnosed patients (over 850). The authors noted that the small sample size was a limitation that may lower accuracy.

This clonotype turned up a few times. The target of this receptor is not known. Per-base qualities were not stored, and no clone one base away is much larger. The label giving this sample's time point can be read as: newly diagnosed GD, antithyroid drugs for less than 3 months. For both TCR sequencing and RNA sequencing, RNA was extracted from PBMCs using TRIzol. Graves' disease was diagnosed according to American Thyroid Association guidelines. Recruitment of patients was carried out at an endocrinology department in Xi'an, China. Each patient gave approximately 9.7 milliliters of peripheral blood, collected in an EDTA anticoagulant tube. PBMCs were isolated by Ficoll Paque Plus density gradient separation without further T cell sorting. An Agilent 2100 Bioanalyzer and agarose gel were used to check RNA quality, and a NanoDrop 2000 was used to measure RNA concentration. The same sample was also used in a study of T cells in Graves' hyperthyroidism and ophthalmopathy. Per the second study: Stable Graves' hyperthyroidism was defined as the absence of progression to ophthalmopathy over 18 months of follow-up. Hyperthyroidism patients were newly diagnosed, with disease duration under 2 months, and aged 18 to 65 years. Patients with uncontrolled infections, other autoimmune diseases, pregnancy or lactation were excluded. Diagnoses were based on clinical symptoms, serum thyroxine and TRAb, thyroid ultrasound and orbital computed tomography. A first-round RT-PCR of the TCR CDR3 used the HTBI primer set with the Qiagen OneStep RT-PCR kit. Most expanded thyroid clonotypes (frequency above 0.001) were also detected in blood, a finding suggesting that blood repertoires may reflect thyroid immune responses. In cross-validation, a model built on a 13 V-J signature told ophthalmopathy apart from stable hyperthyroidism with under 90% sensitivity and approximately 81% specificity, and in testing the same model reached 80%/75%. In validation, the model predicted progression to ophthalmopathy a median of around 6.5 months before onset, with about 70% sensitivity and 72.22% specificity. A discovery cohort of about a hundred patients, about 44 with Graves' ophthalmopathy and approximately 55 with stable Graves' hyperthyroidism, was used to find distinguishing TCR V-J signatures. Whether ophthalmopathy could be predicted prospectively was tested in an independent validation cohort made up of approximately 19 hyperthyroidism patients plus 17 patients who later progressed to ophthalmopathy. For training and testing, the 100 or so patients in the discovery cohort were randomly divided in a 7:3 ratio. Thyroid tissue and blood T-cell repertoires from roughly six Graves' hyperthyroidism patients were also compared in the study. After sampling, hyperthyroidism patients received methimazole starting at 30 mg daily, and ophthalmopathy patients received high-dose intravenous methylprednisolone. Libraries were constructed in a second round of multiplex PCR, after which size selection and purification were performed. Paired-end sequencing of the libraries was performed with 100 bp reads on an Illumina HiSeq2000. SOAPnuke was used to process the raw data, removing reads that contained adapters or uncalled bases, had a mean Phred below 15, or lacked an exact match to the constant primer or identifier. High-quality paired reads were merged with COPE v1.2.5, and unique nucleotide sequences were defined as clonotypes. MiTCR v1.1 was used to align clonotypes to the IMGT TRBV, TRBD and TRBJ reference segments. Analysis was restricted to V-J combinations with a frequency above 0.0001, which covered roughly 99% of repertoires. The TCS score was defined as F50 (clonal expansion) divided by E x V (chaos), with BLOSUM62-based TCRdist calculated between CDR3 peptides within each V-J. Welch's t-statistics and random forest reduced 500 to 550 V-J features to 13, which were used in a naive Bayes classifier (R e1071). Sample size was not statistically predetermined, and blinding of investigators to group allocation was not performed. The paper reports TCR Vbeta CDR3 sequencing of some 140 peripheral blood samples: 43 ophthalmopathy, fewer than 85 hyperthyroidism and around 17 progressor patients.

The TCR was taken from a man aged 18-30 years with Graves disease. Donor details come from another sample of the same person, matched by shared clones. The sample was peripheral blood mononuclear cells (PBMCs), taken at new diagnosis, from a patient treated with antithyroid drugs. Recombination connected TRBV25-1 to TRBJ1-4, with a tentative D gene TRBD1 over 5 matching bases. The CDR3 has the sequence CASSERAGTGEKLFF. Read as DNA, the sequence is TGTGCCAGCAGTGAAAGGGCAGGGACGGGTGAAAAACTGTTTTTT.